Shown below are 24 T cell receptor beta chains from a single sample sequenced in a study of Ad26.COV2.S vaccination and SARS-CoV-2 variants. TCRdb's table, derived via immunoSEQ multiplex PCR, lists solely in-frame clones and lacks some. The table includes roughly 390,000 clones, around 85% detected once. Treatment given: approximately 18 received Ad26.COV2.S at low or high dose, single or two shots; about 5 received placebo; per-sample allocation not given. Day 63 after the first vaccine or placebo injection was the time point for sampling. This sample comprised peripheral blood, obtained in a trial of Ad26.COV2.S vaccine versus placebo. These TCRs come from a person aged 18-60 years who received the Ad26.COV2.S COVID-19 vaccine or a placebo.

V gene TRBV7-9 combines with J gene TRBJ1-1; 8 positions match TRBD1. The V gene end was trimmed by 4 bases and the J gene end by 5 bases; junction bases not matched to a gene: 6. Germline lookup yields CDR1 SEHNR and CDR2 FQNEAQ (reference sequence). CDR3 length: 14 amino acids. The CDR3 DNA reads TGTGCCAGCAGCTCTTCAGGGGGCTGGACTGAAGCTTTCTTT. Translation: CASSSSGGWTEAFF. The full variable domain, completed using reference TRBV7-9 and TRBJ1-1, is DTGVSQNPRHKITKRGQNVTFRCDPISEHNRLYWYRQTLGQGPEFLTYFQNEAQLEKSRLLSDRFSAERPKGSFSTLEIQRTEQGDSAMYLCASSSSGGWTEAFFGQGTRLTVV.

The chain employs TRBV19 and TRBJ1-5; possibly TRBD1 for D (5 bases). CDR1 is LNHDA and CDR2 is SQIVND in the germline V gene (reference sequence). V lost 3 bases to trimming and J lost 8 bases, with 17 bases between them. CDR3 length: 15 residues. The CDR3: CASSMRDGLPEPQHF. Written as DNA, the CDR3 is TGTGCCAGTAGTATGAGGGACGGACTGCCTGAGCCCCAGCATTTT.

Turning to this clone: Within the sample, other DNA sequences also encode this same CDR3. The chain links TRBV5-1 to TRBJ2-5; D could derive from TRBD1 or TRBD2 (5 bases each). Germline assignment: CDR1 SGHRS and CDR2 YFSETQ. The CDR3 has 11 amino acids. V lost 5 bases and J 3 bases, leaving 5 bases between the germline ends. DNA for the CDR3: TGCGCCAGCAGGGGGGAAGAGACCCAGTACTTC. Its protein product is CASRGEETQYF.

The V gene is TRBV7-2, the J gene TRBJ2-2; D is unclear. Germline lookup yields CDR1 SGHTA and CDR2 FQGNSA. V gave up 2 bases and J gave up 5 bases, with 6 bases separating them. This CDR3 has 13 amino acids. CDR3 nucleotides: TGTGCCAGCAGCTTAATTAGGACCGGGGAGCTGTTTTTT. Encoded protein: CASSLIRTGELFF.

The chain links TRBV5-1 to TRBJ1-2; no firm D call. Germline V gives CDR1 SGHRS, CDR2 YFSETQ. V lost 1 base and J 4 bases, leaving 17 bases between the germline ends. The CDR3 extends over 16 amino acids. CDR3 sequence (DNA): TGCGCCAGCAGCTTGAATTGGTCAGGTAGTACCTATGGCTACACCTTC. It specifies CASSLNWSGSTYGYTF.

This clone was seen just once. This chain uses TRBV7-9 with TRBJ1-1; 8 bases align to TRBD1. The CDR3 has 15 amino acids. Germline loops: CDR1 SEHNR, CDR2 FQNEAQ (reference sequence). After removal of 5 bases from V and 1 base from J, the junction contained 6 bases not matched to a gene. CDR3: CASSPTGVPNTEAFF. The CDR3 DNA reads TGTGCCAGCAGCCCGACAGGGGTCCCGAACACTGAAGCTTTCTTT.

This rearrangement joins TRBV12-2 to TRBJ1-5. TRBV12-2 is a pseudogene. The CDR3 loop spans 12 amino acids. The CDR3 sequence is CASRPRGQPQHF. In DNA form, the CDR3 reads TGTGCAAGTCGCCCACGGGGTCAGCCCCAGCATTTT.

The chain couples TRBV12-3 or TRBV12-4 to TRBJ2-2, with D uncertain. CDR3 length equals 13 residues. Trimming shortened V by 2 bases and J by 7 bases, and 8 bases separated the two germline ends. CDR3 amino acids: CASSLQPNGELFF. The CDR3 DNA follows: TGTGCCAGCAGTTTACAGCCTAACGGGGAGCTGTTTTTT.

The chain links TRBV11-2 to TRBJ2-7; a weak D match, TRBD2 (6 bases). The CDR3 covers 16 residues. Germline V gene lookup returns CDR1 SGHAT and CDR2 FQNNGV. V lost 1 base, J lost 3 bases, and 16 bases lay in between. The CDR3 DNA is TGTGCCAGCAGCTTAGTCCGTTGGGGGGAGGACTACGAGCAGTACTTC. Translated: CASSLVRWGEDYEQYF.

For the CDR3, the DNA is TGTGCCAGTAGCCAGGACAGGGGGGCGGCTTTCTTT. Translation: CASSQDRGAAFF. The chain combines TRBV19 with TRBJ1-1; 10 bases are a match to TRBD1. V shed 6 bases, J shed 11 bases, and the junction held 6 bases outside the gene matches. This CDR3 is built from 12 residues. Germline CDR1 is LNHDA and CDR2 is SQIVND (reference sequence).

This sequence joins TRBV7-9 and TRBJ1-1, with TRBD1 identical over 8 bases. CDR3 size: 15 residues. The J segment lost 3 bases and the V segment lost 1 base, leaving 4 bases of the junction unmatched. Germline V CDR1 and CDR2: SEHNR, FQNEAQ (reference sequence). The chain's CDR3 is CASSLGQGAYTEAFF. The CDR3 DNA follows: TGTGCCAGCAGCTTAGGGCAGGGGGCATACACTGAAGCTTTCTTT.

CDR3 protein: CASSSGFYGYTF. In DNA, the CDR3 is TGTGCCAGCAGTTCGGGATTCTATGGCTACACCTTC. The J gene is TRBJ1-2, the V gene TRBV7-2, with D unresolved. V dropped 6 bases and J dropped 4 bases, with 9 bases sitting between them. Germline V lookup: CDR1 SGHTA, CDR2 FQGNSA. This CDR3 comprises 12 residues.

CDR3 in DNA: TGTGCCAGCAGGGGGCTGGCTAATGAAAAACTGTTTTTT. Its protein is CASRGLANEKLFF. V and J are TRBV6-5 and TRBJ1-4, with D possibly matching TRBD1 (5 bases). The CDR3 covers 13 residues. The V gene's germline CDR1 is MNHEY and CDR2 SVGAGI. Trimming removed 6 bases from V and 3 bases from J, with 8 bases in between.

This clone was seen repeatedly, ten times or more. DNA for the CDR3: TGTGCCAGCAGGACTAGCGGGGGACAAGAGACCCAGTACTTC. As protein: CASRTSGGQETQYF. The J gene is TRBJ2-5, the V gene TRBV2; 12 bases fit TRBD2. Germline V gene sequence: CDR1 SNHLY, CDR2 FYNNEI. V shed 6 bases, J shed 2 bases, and the junction held 1 base outside the gene matches. This CDR3 has 14 residues.

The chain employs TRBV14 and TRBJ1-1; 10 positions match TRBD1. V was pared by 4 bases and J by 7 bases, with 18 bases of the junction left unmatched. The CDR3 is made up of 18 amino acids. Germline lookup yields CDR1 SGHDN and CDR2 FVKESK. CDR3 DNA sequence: TGTGCCAGCAGCCGACCAGACAGGGGGCGAAAACGAACGGATGAAGCTTTCTTT. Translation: CASSRPDRGRKRTDEAFF.

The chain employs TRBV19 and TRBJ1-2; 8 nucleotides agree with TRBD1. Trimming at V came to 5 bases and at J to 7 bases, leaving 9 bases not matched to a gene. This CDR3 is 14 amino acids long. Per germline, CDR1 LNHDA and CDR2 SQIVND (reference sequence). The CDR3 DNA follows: TGTGCCAGTAGTCCCGGACAGGGACATACTGGCTACACCTTC. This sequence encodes CASSPGQGHTGYTF.

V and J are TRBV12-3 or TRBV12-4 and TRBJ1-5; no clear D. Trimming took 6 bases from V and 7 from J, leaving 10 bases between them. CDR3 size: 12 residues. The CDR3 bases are TGTGCCAGCAGGATAGAAAAACAGCCCCAGCATTTT. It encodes CASRIEKQPQHF.

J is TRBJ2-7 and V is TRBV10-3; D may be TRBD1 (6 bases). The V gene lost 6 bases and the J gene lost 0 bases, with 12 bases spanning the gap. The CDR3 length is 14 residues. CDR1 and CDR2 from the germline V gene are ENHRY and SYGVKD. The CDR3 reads CAIRTGVFSYEQYF. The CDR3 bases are TGTGCCATCAGGACAGGCGTTTTCTCCTACGAGCAGTACTTC.

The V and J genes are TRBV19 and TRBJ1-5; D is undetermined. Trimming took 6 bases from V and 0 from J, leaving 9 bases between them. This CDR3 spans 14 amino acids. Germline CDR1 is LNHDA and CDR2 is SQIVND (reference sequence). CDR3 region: CASRRAYSNQPQHF. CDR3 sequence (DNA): TGTGCCAGTAGGCGGGCTTATAGCAATCAGCCCCAGCATTTT.

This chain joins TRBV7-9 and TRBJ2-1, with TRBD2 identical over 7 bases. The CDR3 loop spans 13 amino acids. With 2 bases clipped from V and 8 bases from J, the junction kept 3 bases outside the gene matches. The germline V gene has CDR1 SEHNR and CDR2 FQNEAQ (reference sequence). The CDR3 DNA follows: TGTGCCAGCAGCTTATCACTAGCGCATGAGCAGTTCTTC. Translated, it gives CASSLSLAHEQFF.

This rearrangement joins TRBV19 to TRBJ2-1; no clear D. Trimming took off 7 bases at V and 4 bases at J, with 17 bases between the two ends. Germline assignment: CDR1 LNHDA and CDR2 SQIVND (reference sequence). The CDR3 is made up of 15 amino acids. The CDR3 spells CASTGRPLGYNEQFF. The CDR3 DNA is TGTGCCAGTACGGGTAGACCTCTGGGGTACAATGAGCAGTTCTTC.

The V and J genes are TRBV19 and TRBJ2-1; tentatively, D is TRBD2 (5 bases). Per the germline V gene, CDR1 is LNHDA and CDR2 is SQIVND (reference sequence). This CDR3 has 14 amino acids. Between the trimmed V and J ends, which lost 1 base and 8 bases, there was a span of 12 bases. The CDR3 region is CASSIAVEDDEQFF. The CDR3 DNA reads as TGTGCCAGTAGTATAGCCGTGGAGGACGATGAGCAGTTCTTC.

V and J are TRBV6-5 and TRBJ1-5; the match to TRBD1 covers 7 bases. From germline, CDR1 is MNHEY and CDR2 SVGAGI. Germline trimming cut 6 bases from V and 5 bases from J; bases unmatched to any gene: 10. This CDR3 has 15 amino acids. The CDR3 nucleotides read TGTGCCAGCAGGGAGGGAGGGGGCGCGGATCAGCCCCAGCATTTT. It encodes CASREGGGADQPQHF.

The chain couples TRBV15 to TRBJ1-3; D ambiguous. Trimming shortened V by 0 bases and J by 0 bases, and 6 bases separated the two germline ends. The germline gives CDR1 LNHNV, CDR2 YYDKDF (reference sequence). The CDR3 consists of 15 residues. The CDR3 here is CATSRDEGSGNTIYF. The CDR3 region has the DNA TGTGCCACCAGCAGAGATGAGGGCTCTGGAAACACCATATATTTT.